This is a list of T cell receptor beta chains from one sample in a study of T cells in Graves' hyperthyroidism and ophthalmopathy. TCRdb reprocessed the multiplex PCR reads via MiXCR and lists one record per CDR3 protein. The repertoire holds 360,000 or so distinct CDR3 sequences, with 18% as singletons. Sequenced material: blood. These TCRs come from a woman between 40 and 55 years old with Graves' ophthalmopathy. The CDR3 runs from the conserved cysteine through the conserved F or W. Fields, in order: clone size, V gene, D gene, J gene, CDR3 DNA, CDR3 protein. A D gene is named only where the DNA matches it firmly. A row's size may be missing; if present it is once, few, many or a size class.

size: many
V: TRBV15
D: -
J: TRBJ2-7
DNA: TGTGCCACCAGAGGAAGCTCCTACGAGCAGTACTTC
CDR3: CATRGSSYEQYF

size: -
V: TRBV10-3
D: -
J: TRBJ1-2
DNA: TGTGCCATCAGTGAGGGACGGGGAGGAAACTATGGCTACAACTTC
CDR3: CAISEGRGGNYGYNF

size: -
V: TRBV28
D: -
J: TRBJ1-2
DNA: TGTGCCAGCAGTTCCAGGACGTATGGCTACACCTTC
CDR3: CASSSRTYGYTF

size: many
V: TRBV28
D: -
J: TRBJ1-1
DNA: TGTGCCAGCAGTTCAACACAGGCCACCATGAACACTGAAGCTTTCTTT
CDR3: CASSSTQATMNTEAFF

size: few
V: TRBV5-1
D: TRBD1
J: TRBJ1-2
DNA: TGCGCCAGCAGCCTCGGGACAGATACCGGCTACACCTTC
CDR3: CASSLGTDTGYTF

size: many
V: TRBV28
D: -
J: TRBJ2-2
DNA: TGTGCCAGCAGACCGGACTTCCGCTATTACGGGGAGCTGTTTTTT
CDR3: CASRPDFRYYGELFF

size: -
V: TRBV6-5
D: -
J: TRBJ1-1
DNA: TGTGCCAGCAGTTCCCTGAAGTTGACAAGGCTGAACACTGAAGCTTTCTTT
CDR3: CASSSLKLTRLNTEAFF

size: many
V: TRBV11-2
D: -
J: TRBJ2-2
DNA: TGTGCCACCAGGACCCTCCTTAGCGGGGAGCTGTTTTTT
CDR3: CATRTLLSGELFF

size: many
V: TRBV6-2/TRBV6-3
D: -
J: TRBJ2-7
DNA: TGTGCCAGCAATGACCCCCGGGCTGGTAAAACTCGCGAGCAGTACTTC
CDR3: CASNDPRAGKTREQYF

size: many
V: TRBV7-9
D: -
J: TRBJ1-1
DNA: TGTGCCAGCAGCTTAAGATACGCTGAAGCTTTCTTT
CDR3: CASSLRYAEAFF

size: many
V: TRBV6-5
D: -
J: TRBJ1-5
DNA: TGTGCCAGCAGTTCAGCAGACGGTAGCAATCAGCCCCAGCATTTT
CDR3: CASSSADGSNQPQHF

size: -
V: TRBV2
D: -
J: TRBJ1-5
DNA: TGTGCCAGCAGCCTGGGGGGTACCTATCAGCCCCAGCATTTT
CDR3: CASSLGGTYQPQHF

size: -
V: TRBV24-1
D: TRBD1
J: TRBJ1-5
DNA: TGTGCCACCAGTGGGGACAGGGGGAGAAACAATCAGCCCCAGCATTTT
CDR3: CATSGDRGRNNQPQHF

size: -
V: TRBV7-2
D: -
J: TRBJ1-1
DNA: TGTGCCAGCAGCTTAGGGTCGGGGGGGCGGACTGAAGCTTTCTTT
CDR3: CASSLGSGGRTEAFF

size: many
V: TRBV10-1
D: -
J: TRBJ1-1
DNA: TGCGCCAGCAGTAGACACCTTGGGGGCACTGAAGCTTTCTTT
CDR3: CASSRHLGGTEAFF

size: many
V: TRBV6-2/TRBV6-3
D: -
J: TRBJ2-7
DNA: TGTGCCAGCAGTAACCGAGACAGAGATGTGTACGAGCAGTACTTC
CDR3: CASSNRDRDVYEQYF

size: -
V: TRBV11-2
D: -
J: TRBJ2-2
DNA: TGTGCCAGCAGCTTAGATCACGGAGGGACCCTAACCGGGGAGCTGTTTTTT
CDR3: CASSLDHGGTLTGELFF

size: many
V: TRBV5-1
D: TRBD1
J: TRBJ1-1
DNA: TGCGCCAGCAGCCGCGCGGGACAGGCGAACACTGAAGCTTTCTTT
CDR3: CASSRAGQANTEAFF

size: many
V: TRBV20-1
D: -
J: TRBJ1-1
DNA: TGCAGTGCTAGACTACCTAACAGGGTAGGAGCTTTCTTT
CDR3: CSARLPNRVGAFF

size: many
V: TRBV4-2
D: -
J: TRBJ1-1
DNA: TGTGCCAGCAGCCAAGATAGCTTCGAAGAAGCTTTCTTT
CDR3: CASSQDSFEEAFF

size: many
V: TRBV28
D: -
J: TRBJ2-7
DNA: TGTGCCAGCAGTTTTGCGGGAATCTCCTACGAGCAGTACTTC
CDR3: CASSFAGISYEQYF

size: many
V: TRBV20-1
D: TRBD2
J: TRBJ2-7
DNA: TGCAGTGCTCCGGGACTAGCGGGGCACGAGCAGTACTTC
CDR3: CSAPGLAGHEQYF

size: many
V: TRBV19
D: TRBD1
J: TRBJ1-1
DNA: TGTGCCAGTCACACCGGGACAGGGGGCACTGAAGCTTTCTTT
CDR3: CASHTGTGGTEAFF

size: many
V: TRBV9
D: -
J: TRBJ2-7
DNA: TGTGCCAGCAGCGTGAGCGGGTACTCCTACGAGCAGTACTTC
CDR3: CASSVSGYSYEQYF

size: few
V: TRBV11-1
D: -
J: TRBJ2-3
DNA: TGTGCCAGCAGCAAACAGGTGATCACAGATACGCAGTATTTT
CDR3: CASSKQVITDTQYF

size: many
V: TRBV20-1
D: TRBD2
J: TRBJ2-7
DNA: TGCAGTGCTTTTCCTCTAGCGGGAGGGCCCCACGAGCAGTACTTC
CDR3: CSAFPLAGGPHEQYF

size: -
V: TRBV12-3/TRBV12-4
D: -
J: TRBJ1-1
DNA: TGTGCCAGCAGTCGGACACCCATGAACACTGAAGCTTTCTTT
CDR3: CASSRTPMNTEAFF

size: few
V: TRBV7-9
D: TRBD1
J: TRBJ1-2
DNA: TGTGCCAGCAGCCCTAGGGGGACAGGGGCTGGCTACACCTTC
CDR3: CASSPRGTGAGYTF

size: many
V: TRBV27
D: TRBD2
J: TRBJ2-7
DNA: TGTGCCAGCAGTTTCCGCTCTAGCGGGTACGAGCAGTACTTC
CDR3: CASSFRSSGYEQYF

size: many
V: TRBV19
D: TRBD1
J: TRBJ1-2
DNA: TGTGCCGATACAGGGGGTTACTATGGCTACACCTTC
CDR3: CADTGGYYGYTF

size: many
V: TRBV13
D: -
J: TRBJ2-2
DNA: TGTGCCAGCAGCTACCCGACAGCCGACACCGGGGAGCTGTTTTTT
CDR3: CASSYPTADTGELFF

size: many
V: TRBV7-2
D: -
J: TRBJ1-2
DNA: TGTGCCAGCAGCTTAGGAGGGTTTTGTGGCTACACCTTC
CDR3: CASSLGGFCGYTF

size: -
V: TRBV28
D: TRBD1
J: TRBJ2-2
DNA: TGTGCCAGCAGGGGACCGGGACAGGGGGCCGGGGAGCTGTTTTTT
CDR3: CASRGPGQGAGELFF

size: many
V: TRBV7-2
D: TRBD2
J: TRBJ2-2
DNA: TGTGCCAGCAGCGCAGGACTAGCGGGCACCGGGGAGCTGTTTTTT
CDR3: CASSAGLAGTGELFF

size: many
V: TRBV11-1
D: -
J: TRBJ2-1
DNA: TGTGCCAGCAGCCCTAGTCCAAACAATGAGCAGTTCTTC
CDR3: CASSPSPNNEQFF

size: -
V: TRBV30
D: TRBD2
J: TRBJ2-2
DNA: TGTGCCTGGAGTCTTAGCGGGAGGGTCAACACCGGGGAGCTGTTTTTT
CDR3: CAWSLSGRVNTGELFF

size: many
V: TRBV5-1
D: -
J: TRBJ2-2
DNA: TGCGCCAGCAGCTTGGCTTTTGTAGGGACGGCCGGGGAGCTGTTTTTT
CDR3: CASSLAFVGTAGELFF

size: few
V: TRBV7-2
D: TRBD2
J: TRBJ2-5
DNA: TGTGCCAGCAGCCAGACTAGCGGGAGCCAAGAGACCCAGTACTTC
CDR3: CASSQTSGSQETQYF

size: -
V: TRBV5-1
D: -
J: TRBJ2-1
DNA: TGCGCCAGCAGCCCTCAGGTTAGCGGTGGCTACAATGAGCAGTTCTTC
CDR3: CASSPQVSGGYNEQFF

size: once
V: TRBV27
D: TRBD2
J: TRBJ2-2
DNA: TGTGCCAGCAGTCCGAGCGGGAGGGCCTCCGGGGAGCTGTTTTTT
CDR3: CASSPSGRASGELFF

size: many
V: TRBV9
D: TRBD1
J: TRBJ1-1
DNA: TGTGCCAGCAGCCCGTCGGCAGGACAGGGGGCTGAAGCTTTCTTT
CDR3: CASSPSAGQGAEAFF

size: few
V: TRBV2
D: -
J: TRBJ1-2
DNA: TGTGCCAGCGCCGTGTTGGGAGGGCCCTATGGCTACACCTTC
CDR3: CASAVLGGPYGYTF

size: many
V: TRBV28
D: TRBD1
J: TRBJ2-7
DNA: TGTGCCAGCAGTTTAGGGACAGGGAACTCCTACGAGCAGTACTTC
CDR3: CASSLGTGNSYEQYF

size: few
V: TRBV5-1
D: -
J: TRBJ2-7
DNA: TGCGCCAGCAGCTTGCGCGTTGGCAGGATCTACGAGCAGTACTTC
CDR3: CASSLRVGRIYEQYF

size: many
V: TRBV27
D: TRBD2
J: TRBJ2-2
DNA: TGTGCCAGCAGCGCCTCTAGCGGAGTCCGGACCGGGGAGCTGTTTTTT
CDR3: CASSASSGVRTGELFF

size: many
V: TRBV4-3
D: TRBD2
J: TRBJ2-5
DNA: TGCGCCAGCAGCCAAGTAGGGATAGCGGGAGTAGCTGAGACCCAGTACTTC
CDR3: CASSQVGIAGVAETQYF

size: many
V: TRBV5-1
D: TRBD2
J: TRBJ2-7
DNA: TGCGCCAGCAGCTCCATCCCCGGGACTACCCCACGCGAGCAGTACTTC
CDR3: CASSSIPGTTPREQYF

size: many
V: TRBV6-1
D: TRBD1
J: TRBJ2-6
DNA: TGTGCCAGCAGTGGGGGACAGGGAATCTCTGGGGCCAACGTCCTGACTTTC
CDR3: CASSGGQGISGANVLTF

size: once
V: TRBV4-1
D: TRBD2
J: TRBJ2-5
DNA: TGCGCCAGCAGCCAAATATTTGGGACTAGCGGGTTGTACCAAGAGACCCAGTACTTC
CDR3: CASSQIFGTSGLYQETQYF

size: -
V: TRBV5-8
D: -
J: TRBJ2-7
DNA: TGTGCCAGCAGCTTGTATGTATCTCAAGGCGAGCAGTACTTC
CDR3: CASSLYVSQGEQYF

size: many
V: TRBV4-3
D: -
J: TRBJ2-5
DNA: TGCGCCAGCAGCCAGGCAGTCACGGAGACCCAGTACTTC
CDR3: CASSQAVTETQYF

size: many
V: TRBV10-3
D: TRBD2
J: TRBJ2-7
DNA: TGTGCCATCTCGCTAGCGGGTCACTACGAGCAGTACTTC
CDR3: CAISLAGHYEQYF

size: many
V: TRBV12-3/TRBV12-4
D: -
J: TRBJ1-1
DNA: TGTGCCAGCAGCGGACAGATTATGAACACTGAAGCTTTCTTT
CDR3: CASSGQIMNTEAFF

size: -
V: TRBV11-2
D: -
J: TRBJ1-2
DNA: TGTGCCAGCAGCTTAGCGGACAAGGGCTATGGCTACACCTTC
CDR3: CASSLADKGYGYTF

size: many
V: TRBV29-1
D: TRBD2
J: TRBJ2-7
DNA: TGCAGCGCCGGGGAGGGGAGCTCCTACGAGCAGTACTTC
CDR3: CSAGEGSSYEQYF

size: many
V: TRBV19
D: -
J: TRBJ2-6
DNA: TGTGCCACCAATGGGGGGCCTTACTCTGGGGCCAACGTCCTGACTTTC
CDR3: CATNGGPYSGANVLTF

size: many
V: TRBV19
D: TRBD1
J: TRBJ1-5
DNA: TGTGCCAGTAGTATGGAGAACAGGGGGCTGGGGGTACGGAATCAGCCCCAGCATTTT
CDR3: CASSMENRGLGVRNQPQHF

size: -
V: TRBV30
D: TRBD1
J: TRBJ2-5
DNA: TGTGCCTGGAGTGTATTGTCAGGGGGAGAGACCCAGTACTTC
CDR3: CAWSVLSGGETQYF

size: many
V: TRBV5-1
D: -
J: TRBJ1-1
DNA: TGCGCCAGCAAACCGGGACGGTCGAACACTGAAGCTTTCTTT
CDR3: CASKPGRSNTEAFF